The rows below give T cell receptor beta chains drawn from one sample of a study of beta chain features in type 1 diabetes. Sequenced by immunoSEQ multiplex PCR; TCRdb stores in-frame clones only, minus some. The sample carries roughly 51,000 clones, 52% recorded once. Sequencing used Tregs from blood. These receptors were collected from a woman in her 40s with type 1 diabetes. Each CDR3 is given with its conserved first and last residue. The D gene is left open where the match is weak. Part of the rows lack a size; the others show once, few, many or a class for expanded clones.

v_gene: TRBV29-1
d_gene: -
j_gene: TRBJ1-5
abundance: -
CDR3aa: CSVEEQAGQPQHF
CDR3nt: TGCAGCGTTGAAGAACAGGCCGGGCAGCCCCAGCATTTT

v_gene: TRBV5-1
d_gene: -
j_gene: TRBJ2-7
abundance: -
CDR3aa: CASSLDRGLGGEQYF
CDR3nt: TGCGCCAGCAGCTTGGATAGGGGGCTCGGGGGCGAGCAGTACTTC

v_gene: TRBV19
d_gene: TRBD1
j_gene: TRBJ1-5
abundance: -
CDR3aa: CASSRTGGPYSNQPQHF
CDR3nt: TGTGCCAGTAGTAGGACAGGGGGCCCGTATAGCAATCAGCCCCAGCATTTT

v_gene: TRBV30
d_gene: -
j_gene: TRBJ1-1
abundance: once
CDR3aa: CAWSGRPDTEAFF
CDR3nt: TGTGCCTGGAGTGGGAGACCGGACACTGAAGCTTTCTTT

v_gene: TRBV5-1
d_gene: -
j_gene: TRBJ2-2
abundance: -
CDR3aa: CASSPPEQGDTGELFF
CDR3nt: TGCGCCAGCAGCCCCCCTGAACAGGGAGACACCGGGGAGCTGTTTTTT

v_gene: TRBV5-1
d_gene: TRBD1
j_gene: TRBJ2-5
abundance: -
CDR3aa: CASSLEGQRQETQYF
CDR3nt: TGCGCCAGCAGCTTGGAGGGACAGCGACAAGAGACCCAGTACTTC

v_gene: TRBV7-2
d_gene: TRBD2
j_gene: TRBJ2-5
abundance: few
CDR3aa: CASSSLAGVETQYF
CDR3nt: TGTGCCAGCAGCTCCCTAGCGGGAGTGGAGACCCAGTACTTC

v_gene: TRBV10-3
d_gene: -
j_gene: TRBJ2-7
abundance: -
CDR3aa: CAIRKEGRFYEQYF
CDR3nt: TGTGCCATCCGGAAAGAGGGCCGATTTTACGAGCAGTACTTC

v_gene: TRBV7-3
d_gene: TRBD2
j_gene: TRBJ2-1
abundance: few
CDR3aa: CASSPGTSGSQRFYNEQFF
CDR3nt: TGTGCCAGCAGCCCCGGGACTAGCGGATCGCAACGTTTCTACAATGAGCAGTTCTTC

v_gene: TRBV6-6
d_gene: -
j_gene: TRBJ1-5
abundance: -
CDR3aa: CASSYSRDQPQHF
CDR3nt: TGTGCCAGCAGTTACTCGCGCGATCAGCCCCAGCATTTT

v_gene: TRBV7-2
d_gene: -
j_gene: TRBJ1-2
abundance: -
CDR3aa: CASTIGVAYGYTF
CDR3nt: TGTGCCAGCACCATAGGGGTTGCCTATGGCTACACCTTC

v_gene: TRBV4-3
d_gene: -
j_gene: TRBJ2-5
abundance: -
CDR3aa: CASSQDPLETQYF
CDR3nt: TGCGCCAGCAGCCAAGACCCTCTAGAGACCCAGTACTTC

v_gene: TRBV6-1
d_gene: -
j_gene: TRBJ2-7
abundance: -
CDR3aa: CASTLSSYEQYF
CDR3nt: TGTGCCAGCACCCTGAGTTCCTACGAGCAGTACTTC

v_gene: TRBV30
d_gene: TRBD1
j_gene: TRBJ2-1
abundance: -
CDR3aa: CAWRDRGNEQFF
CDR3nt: TGTGCCTGGAGGGACAGGGGCAATGAGCAGTTCTTC

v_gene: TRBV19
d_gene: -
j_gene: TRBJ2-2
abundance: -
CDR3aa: CASSISRSDTGELFF
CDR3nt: TGTGCCAGTAGTATAAGTCGGTCGGACACCGGGGAGCTGTTTTTT

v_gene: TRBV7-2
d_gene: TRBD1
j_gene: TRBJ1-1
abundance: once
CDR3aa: CASSFDRAGAFF
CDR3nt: TGTGCCAGCAGCTTCGACAGGGCGGGAGCTTTCTTT

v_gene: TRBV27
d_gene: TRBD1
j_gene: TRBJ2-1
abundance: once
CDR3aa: CASSPPGTGGNNEQFF
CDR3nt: TGTGCCAGCAGTCCCCCCGGGACAGGGGGGAACAATGAGCAGTTCTTC

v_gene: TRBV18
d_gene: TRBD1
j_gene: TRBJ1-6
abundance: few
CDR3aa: CASSQPVGQARNSPLHF
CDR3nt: TGTGCCAGCTCACAACCTGTGGGACAGGCCAGGAATTCACCCCTCCACTTT

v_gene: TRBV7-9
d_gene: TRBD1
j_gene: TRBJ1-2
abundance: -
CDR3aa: CASRKTGGNFLGINYGYTF
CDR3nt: TGTGCCAGCAGAAAGACAGGGGGCAATTTCCTAGGAATCAACTATGGCTACACCTTC

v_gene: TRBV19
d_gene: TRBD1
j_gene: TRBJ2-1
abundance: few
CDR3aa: CASTLGQRKFF
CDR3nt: TGTGCCAGTACCCTGGGACAGCGTAAGTTCTTC

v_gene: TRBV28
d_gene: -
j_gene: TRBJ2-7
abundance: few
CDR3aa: CASSRPDYLEQYF
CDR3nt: TGTGCCAGCAGTCGCCCGGACTACCTCGAGCAGTACTTC

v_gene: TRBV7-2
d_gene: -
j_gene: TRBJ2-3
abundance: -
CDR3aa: CASSLVGGPTDTQYF
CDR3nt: TGTGCCAGCAGCTTAGTCGGGGGGCCCACAGATACGCAGTATTTT

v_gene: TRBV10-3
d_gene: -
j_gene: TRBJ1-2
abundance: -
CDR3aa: CAIAVLENYGYTF
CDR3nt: TGTGCCATCGCGGTCTTGGAAAACTATGGCTACACCTTC

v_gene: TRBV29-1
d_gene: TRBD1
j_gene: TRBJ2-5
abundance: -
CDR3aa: CSVNRDRGRETQYF
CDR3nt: TGCAGCGTGAACCGGGACAGGGGTAGGGAGACCCAGTACTTC

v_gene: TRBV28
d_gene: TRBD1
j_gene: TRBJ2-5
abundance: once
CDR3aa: CASSRRQGRTQYF
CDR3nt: TGTGCCAGCAGTCGCAGACAGGGGAGAACCCAGTACTTC

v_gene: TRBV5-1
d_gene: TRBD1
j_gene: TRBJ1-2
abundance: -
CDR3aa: CASSSRTGNYGYTF
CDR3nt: TGCGCCAGCAGCTCTAGGACAGGGAACTATGGCTACACCTTC

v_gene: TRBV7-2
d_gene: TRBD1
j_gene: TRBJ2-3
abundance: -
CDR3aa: CASSPGTAPSTDTQYF
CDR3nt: TGTGCCAGCAGCCCTGGGACAGCTCCTAGCACAGATACGCAGTATTTT

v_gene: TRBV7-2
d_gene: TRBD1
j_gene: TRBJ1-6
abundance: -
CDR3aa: CASSIRDRGSPLHF
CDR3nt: TGTGCCAGCAGTATCCGGGACAGGGGGTCTCCCCTCCACTTT

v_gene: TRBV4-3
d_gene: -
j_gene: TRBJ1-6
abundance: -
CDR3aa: CASAGSSYNSPLHF
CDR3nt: TGCGCCAGCGCGGGCAGCTCCTATAATTCACCCCTCCACTTT

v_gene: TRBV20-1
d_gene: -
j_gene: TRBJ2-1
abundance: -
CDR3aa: CSPRYNEQFF
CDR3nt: TGCAGTCCGCGGTACAATGAGCAGTTCTTC

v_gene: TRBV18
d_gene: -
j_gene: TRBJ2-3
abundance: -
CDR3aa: CASSPASPGQADPDTQYF
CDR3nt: TGTGCCAGCTCACCCGCTAGCCCGGGACAAGCTGACCCAGATACGCAGTATTTT

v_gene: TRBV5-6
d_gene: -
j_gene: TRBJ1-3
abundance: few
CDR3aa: CASSYRTVANTIYF
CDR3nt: TGTGCCAGCAGCTACAGGACGGTGGCAAACACCATATATTTT

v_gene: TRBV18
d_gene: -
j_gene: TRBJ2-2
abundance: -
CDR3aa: CASSPMASANTGELFF
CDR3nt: TGTGCCAGCTCACCAATGGCGAGCGCGAACACCGGGGAGCTGTTTTTT

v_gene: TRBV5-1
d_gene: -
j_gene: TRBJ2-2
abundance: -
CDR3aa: CASSSSAADTGELFF
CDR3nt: TGCGCCAGCAGCTCTAGCGCCGCCGACACCGGGGAGCTGTTTTTT

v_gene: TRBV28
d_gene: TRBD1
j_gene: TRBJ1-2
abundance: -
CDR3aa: CASSLWKGQGHGYTF
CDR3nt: TGTGCCAGCAGTTTATGGAAGGGACAGGGACATGGCTACACCTTC

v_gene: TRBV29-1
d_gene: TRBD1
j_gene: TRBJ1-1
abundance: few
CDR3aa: CSVDRGSEAFF
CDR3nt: TGCAGCGTGGACAGGGGGAGTGAAGCTTTCTTT

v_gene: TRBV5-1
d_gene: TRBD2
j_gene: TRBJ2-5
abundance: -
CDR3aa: CASSFLAGVRETQYF
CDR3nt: TGCGCCAGCAGCTTCCTAGCGGGAGTCAGAGAGACCCAGTACTTC

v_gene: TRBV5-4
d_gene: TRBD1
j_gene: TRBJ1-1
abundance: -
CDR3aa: CASTDRGAVNTEAFF
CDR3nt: TGTGCCAGTACCGACAGGGGCGCAGTGAACACTGAAGCTTTCTTT

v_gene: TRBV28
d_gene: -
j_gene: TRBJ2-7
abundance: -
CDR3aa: CASSVEGDTSYEQYF
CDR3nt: TGTGCCAGCAGTGTTGAGGGGGATACCTCCTACGAGCAGTACTTC

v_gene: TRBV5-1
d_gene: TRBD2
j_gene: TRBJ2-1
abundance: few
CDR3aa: CASSPYSGRPGNEQFF
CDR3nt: TGCGCCAGCAGTCCCTATAGCGGGCGTCCGGGCAATGAGCAGTTCTTC